This T cell receptor beta chain was captured by sequencing in a study of human T cells and chemical hapten exposure. From germline, CDR1 is LGHDT and CDR2 YNNKEL (reference sequence). This CDR3 has 15 residues. With 0 bases removed from V and 4 bases from J, the gap between germline ends came to 10 bases. Via MiXCR, TCRdb re-called the RACE reads, giving one row per CDR3 protein. The table shows some 88,000 distinct CDR3 sequences, with 11% occurring only once. As to time point: patch test 2, 6 weeks after DPC sensitization. Treatment meaning: therapeutic diphenylcyclopropenone sensitization with weekly scalp DPC. The table lists this clonotype with many counts.

The material sequenced was whole blood, taken in connection with sensitization to the hapten diphenylcyclopropenone (DPC). The chain carries TRBV3-1 and TRBJ1-5; possibly TRBD1 for D (5 bases). The receptor was isolated from a man between 40 and 49 years old with alopecia areata. Some clones in this sample may be carry-over from other donors' samples. CDR3 nucleotides: TGTGCCAGCAGCCAAGATCAGTCAGGGAATCAGCCCCAGCATTTT. It specifies CASSQDQSGNQPQHF.